This T cell receptor beta chain was captured in a study of graft-versus-host responses after intestinal transplantation. Study background: The recipients all started with anti-thymocyte globulin induction and then took tacrolimus and steroids for 3 to 4 years.

Study-wide results and limits: GvH clone levels peaked in circulation, and this peak was associated with early post-transplant HvG declines.

Stimulators, about 200,000 irradiated and violet-dye-labeled cells, were plated with about 200,000 CFSE-labeled responder cells. Data came from immunoSEQ multiplex PCR; TCRdb stores just in-frame clones and leaves some out. In the table there are approximately 7,000 clones, approximately 25% of which are singletons. Material: alloreactive CD8+ T cells from a mixed lymphocyte reaction culture, obtained before transplantation. Noted subset: CFSE-low proliferating T cells sorted from roughly 6-day pre-transplant mixed lymphocyte reaction (GvH or HvG direction). The sequence was obtained from a human patient who was an organ donor for intestinal transplantation.

The CDR3 region has the DNA TGTGCCAGCCAGAGACAGCCCGACAATGAGCAGTTCTTC. This translates into CASQRQPDNEQFF. The chain combines TRBV28 with TRBJ2-1; a weak D match, TRBD1 (5 bases). This CDR3 comprises 13 residues. Trimming took 8 bases from V and 5 from J, leaving 13 bases between them. Germline lookup yields CDR1 MDHEN and CDR2 SYDVKM. Full variable domain (outside the CDR3, taken from reference TRBV28 and TRBJ2-1): DVKVTQSSRYLVKRTGEKVFLECVQDMDHENMFWYRQDPGLGLRLIYFSYDVKMKEKGDIPEGYSVSREKKERFSLILESASTNQTSMYLCASQRQPDNEQFFGPGTRLTVL.